Below, 6 T cell receptor beta chains from the same sample are listed, as sequenced in a study of identifying expanded T cells in peripheral blood. Profiled with immunoSEQ multiplex PCR; TCRdb holds only in-frame clones, not every one. The sample includes 100,000 to 150,000 clones, 86% of them seen just once. The sample taken for sequencing was blood. These receptors were obtained from a person aged 18-69 years in good health.

The chain uses TRBV4-2 and TRBJ2-2; the D is unclear. Trimming cost V 0 bases and J 3 bases, with 5 bases left between them. Germline V lookup: CDR1 LGHNA, CDR2 YNFKEQ. The CDR3 is 14 residues long. CDR3 loop: CASSQDSDTGELFF. The DNA of the CDR3 is TGTGCCAGCAGCCAAGATTCAGACACCGGGGAGCTGTTTTTT.

The chain recombines TRBV6-1 with TRBJ2-4; D uncertain. V lost 3 bases and J lost 0, with 6 bases in between. There are 14 residues in the CDR3. In germline, CDR1 is MNHNS, CDR2 SASEGT. The CDR3 protein is CASSDDPAKNIQYF. Here the CDR3 DNA reads TGTGCCAGCAGTGATGACCCAGCCAAAAACATTCAGTACTTC.

Points on this clone: The sample holds other DNA sequences that translate to the same CDR3. The chain has TRBV4-1 and TRBJ1-2, with D maybe TRBD1 (5 bases). The V end lost 1 base, the J end lost 2 bases, and 8 bases lay between the germline ends. The germline gives CDR1 MGHRA, CDR2 YSYEKL. The length of the CDR3 is 14 residues. Here the CDR3 DNA reads TGCGCCAGCAGCCAAGGGGACCGGAACTATGGCTACACCTTC. As protein: CASSQGDRNYGYTF.

This clone was picked up one time. The CDR3 DNA sequence: TGTGCCAGCAACTACGGGTCGGGCCTCGACTATGGCTACACCTTC. Translating gives CASNYGSGLDYGYTF. The chain employs TRBV7-9 and TRBJ1-2; D unresolved. This CDR3 has 15 residues. Trimming pared 7 bases from V and 3 bases from J, leaving 18 bases between. Per germline, CDR1 SEHNR and CDR2 FQNEAQ (reference sequence).

This rearrangement joins TRBV9 to TRBJ2-2, with no clear D. The CDR3 spans 13 residues. V was trimmed by 0 bases and J by 4 bases, leaving 4 bases between them. In germline, CDR1 is SGDLS, CDR2 YYNGEE. CDR3 DNA sequence: TGTGCCAGCAGCGTAGGCACCACCGGGGAGCTGTTTTTT. Encoded protein: CASSVGTTGELFF.

This chain links TRBV2 with TRBJ2-7; D is unresolved. The germline gives CDR1 SNHLY, CDR2 FYNNEI. The CDR3 runs 11 residues. The V end lost 6 bases, the J end lost 4 bases, and 7 bases lay between the germline ends. CDR3 coding DNA: TGTGCCAGCAGGACTCCTTACGAGCAGTACTTC. Amino acids: CASRTPYEQYF.